The present T cell receptor beta chain was sequenced within a study of cytomegalovirus exposure and HLA in healthy donors. Study-level background: Unique TCR beta sequences numbering approximately 100 million came from approximately 180 million T cells in an earlier analysis. Regarding the study as a whole: When analyzed later, the rates of TCR association showed variation by HLA locus, with DRB1 the most and HLA-C the fewest. As confirmed in vitro, a few CMV-associated chains were specific for CMV antigens.

With 60 Vbeta and 13 Jbeta primers, the PCR was carried out. Profiling relied on immunoSEQ multiplex PCR, and the TCRdb table lists in-frame clones only, not all of them. The sample lists about 160,000 clones; 60% to 80% were seen once. The germline V gene encodes CDR1 SGHRS and CDR2 YFSETQ. The CDR3 length is 15 residues. V gave up 1 base and J gave up 1 base, with 11 bases separating them. In its sample, this clone was seen once. Its antigen is still unknown. The source of this sequence is a young woman in good health and CMV-seronegative. Sequenced sample: PBMCs. V gene TRBV5-1 combines with J gene TRBJ2-5; unclear D gene. The CDR3 protein is CASSLTSNGQETQYF. The CDR3, as DNA: TGCGCCAGCAGCTTGACTTCAAACGGCCAAGAGACCCAGTACTTC.